This TCR beta chain was recovered during a study of human T cells and chemical hapten exposure. V lost 0 bases and J lost 9; bases outside the gene matches: 3. The V gene's germline CDR1 is SQVTM and CDR2 ANQGSEA. The CDR3 totals 13 residues. Time point specified: patch test 3, about 24 weeks after DPC sensitization. Treatment reported: therapeutic diphenylcyclopropenone sensitization with weekly scalp DPC. Total RNA was isolated from unfractionated whole blood. TCRdb reprocessed the RACE reads via MiXCR and lists one record per CDR3 protein. Of over 30,000 distinct CDR3 sequences in the sample, more than 9% were seen once.

The sequences come from whole blood, collected in connection with sensitization to the hapten diphenylcyclopropenone (DPC). The gene calls are TRBV29-1 and TRBJ2-1; TRBD2 agrees at 9 bases. The origin of this receptor is a man aged 50 to 59 with alopecia areata. Some clones in this sample may be carry-over from other donors' samples. CDR3: CSVEEGLALEQFF. As DNA, the CDR3 is TGCAGCGTTGAAGAGGGACTAGCTCTTGAGCAGTTCTTC.